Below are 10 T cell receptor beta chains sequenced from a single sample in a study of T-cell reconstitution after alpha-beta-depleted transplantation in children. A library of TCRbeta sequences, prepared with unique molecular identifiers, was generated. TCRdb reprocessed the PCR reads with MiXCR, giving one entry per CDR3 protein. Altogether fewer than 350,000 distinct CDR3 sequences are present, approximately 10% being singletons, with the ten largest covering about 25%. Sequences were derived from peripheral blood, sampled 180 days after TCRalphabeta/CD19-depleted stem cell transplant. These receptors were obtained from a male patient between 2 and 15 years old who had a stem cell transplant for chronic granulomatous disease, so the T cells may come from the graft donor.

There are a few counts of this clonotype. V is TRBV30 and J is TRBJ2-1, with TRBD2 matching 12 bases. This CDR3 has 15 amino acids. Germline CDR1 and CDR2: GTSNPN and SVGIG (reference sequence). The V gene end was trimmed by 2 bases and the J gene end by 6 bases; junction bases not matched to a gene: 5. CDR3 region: CAWSLLAGGPNEQFF. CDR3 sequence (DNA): TGTGCCTGGAGTTTGCTAGCGGGAGGGCCCAATGAGCAGTTCTTC.

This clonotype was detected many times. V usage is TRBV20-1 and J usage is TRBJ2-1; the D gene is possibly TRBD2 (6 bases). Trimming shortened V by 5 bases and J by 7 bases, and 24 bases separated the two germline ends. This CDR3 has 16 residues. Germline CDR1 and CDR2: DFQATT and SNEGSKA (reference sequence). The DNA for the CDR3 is TGCAGTGCTCAGGTCCCTAAAGCGGGCGTTTGGAATGAGCAGTTCTTC. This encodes CSAQVPKAGVWNEQFF.

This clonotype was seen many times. CDR3 protein: CASRNPLASYEQYF. For the CDR3, the DNA is TGCGCCAGCAGAAACCCCCTTGCCTCCTACGAGCAGTACTTC. The rearrangement joins TRBV5-1 to TRBJ2-7; D call uncertain. From germline, CDR1 is SGHRS and CDR2 YFSETQ. V was trimmed by 5 bases and J by 0 bases, leaving 12 bases between them. The CDR3 has 14 residues.

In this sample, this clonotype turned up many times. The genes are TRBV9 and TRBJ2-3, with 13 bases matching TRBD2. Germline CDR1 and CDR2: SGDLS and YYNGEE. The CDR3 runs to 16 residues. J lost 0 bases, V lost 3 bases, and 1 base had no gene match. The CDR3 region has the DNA TGTGCCAGCAGCGGGACTAGCGGGGGAAGCACAGATACGCAGTATTTT. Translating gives CASSGTSGGSTDTQYF.

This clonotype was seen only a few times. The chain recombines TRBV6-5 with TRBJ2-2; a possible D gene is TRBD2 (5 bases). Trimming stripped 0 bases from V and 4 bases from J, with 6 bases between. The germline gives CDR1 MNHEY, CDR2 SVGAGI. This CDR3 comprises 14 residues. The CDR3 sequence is CASSYSAGTGELFF. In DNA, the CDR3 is TGTGCCAGCAGTTACTCGGCGGGCACCGGGGAGCTGTTTTTT.

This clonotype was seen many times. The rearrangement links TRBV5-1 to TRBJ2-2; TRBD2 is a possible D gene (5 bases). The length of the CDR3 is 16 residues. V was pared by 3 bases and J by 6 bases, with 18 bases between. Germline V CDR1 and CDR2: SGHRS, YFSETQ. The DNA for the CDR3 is TGCGCCAGCAGCTCAGAACAGCCCGGAGGTCCCGGGGAGCTGTTTTTT. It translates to CASSSEQPGGPGELFF.

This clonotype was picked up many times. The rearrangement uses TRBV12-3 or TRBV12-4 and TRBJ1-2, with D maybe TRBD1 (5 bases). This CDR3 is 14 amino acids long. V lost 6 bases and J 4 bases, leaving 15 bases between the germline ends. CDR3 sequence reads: CASRVAGTLYGYTF. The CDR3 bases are TGTGCCAGCAGGGTGGCAGGGACCCTCTATGGCTACACCTTC.

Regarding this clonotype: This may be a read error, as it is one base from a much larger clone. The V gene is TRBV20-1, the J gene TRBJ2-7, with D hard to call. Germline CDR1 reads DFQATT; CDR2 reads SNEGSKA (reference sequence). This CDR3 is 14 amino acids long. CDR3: CSARPSLRIYGQYF. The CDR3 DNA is TGCAGTGCTAGACCTTCCCTTCGGATTTACGGGCAGTACTTC.

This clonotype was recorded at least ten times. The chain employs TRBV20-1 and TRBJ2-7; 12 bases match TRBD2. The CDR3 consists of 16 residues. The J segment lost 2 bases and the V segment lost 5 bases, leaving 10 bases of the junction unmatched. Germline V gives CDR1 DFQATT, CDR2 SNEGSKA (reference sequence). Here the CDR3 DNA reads TGCAGTGCTCGGGGGACTAGCGGGCCACATACCTACGAGCAGTACTTC. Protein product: CSARGTSGPHTYEQYF.

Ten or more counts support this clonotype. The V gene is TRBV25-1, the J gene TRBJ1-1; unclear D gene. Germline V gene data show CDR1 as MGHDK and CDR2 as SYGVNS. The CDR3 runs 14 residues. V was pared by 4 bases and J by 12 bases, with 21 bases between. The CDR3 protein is CASSGTHEPKVSFF. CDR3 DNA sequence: TGTGCCAGCAGTGGCACACATGAACCAAAGGTGTCTTTCTTT. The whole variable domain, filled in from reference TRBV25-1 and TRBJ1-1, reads EADIYQTPRYLVIGTGKKITLECSQTMGHDKMYWYQQDPGMELHLIHYSYGVNSTEKGDLSSESTVSRIRTEHFPLTLESARPSHTSQYLCASSGTHEPKVSFFGQGTRLTVV.